This TCR beta chain was recovered during a study of T-cell memory formation after mild COVID-19. Across the whole study: Clustering of TCRs was largely donor specific.

A remark on this clonotype: The target antigen is unknown.

Sample barcodes and UMIs were carried by the TCR alpha and TCR beta cDNA libraries that 5'RACE generated with constant-segment primers. TCRdb used MiXCR to reprocess the 5' RACE reads, holding one entry per CDR3 protein. The sample shows 40,000 to 45,000 distinct CDR3 sequences, roughly 9.8% of them seen only once. Study-level points and caveats: Contracting CD8+ clones were enriched in EMRA, CD4+ mainly in CM and EM. Cross-reactive memory seemingly joined, as some responding clones were found in pre-infection memory.

Sequencing was performed on PBMCs or a T cell subset sorted from them (not recorded which). The receptor's source is an adult woman who had mild COVID-19 (a few samples of this study predate the infection). Cell type and time point are not known.

The CDR3 DNA follows: TGTGCCAGCTCACCACCCTTCAGCAAAGAGACCCAGTACTTC. Its protein product is CASSPPFSKETQYF. V gene TRBV18 combines with J gene TRBJ2-5; unclear D gene. Per germline, CDR1 KGHSH and CDR2 LQKENI. The CDR3 totals 14 residues. The V gene lost 0 bases and the J gene lost 3 bases, with 8 bases spanning the gap.